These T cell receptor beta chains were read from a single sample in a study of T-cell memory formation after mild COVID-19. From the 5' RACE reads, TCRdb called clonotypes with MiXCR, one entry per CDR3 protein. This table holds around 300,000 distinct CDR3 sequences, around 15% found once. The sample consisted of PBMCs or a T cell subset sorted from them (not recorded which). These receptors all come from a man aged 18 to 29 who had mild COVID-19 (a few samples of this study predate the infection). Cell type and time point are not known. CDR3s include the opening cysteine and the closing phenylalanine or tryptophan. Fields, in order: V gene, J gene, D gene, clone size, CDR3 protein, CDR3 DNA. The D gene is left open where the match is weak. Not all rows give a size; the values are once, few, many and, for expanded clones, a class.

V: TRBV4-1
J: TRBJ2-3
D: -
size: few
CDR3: CATGGQSRTDTQYF
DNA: TGCGCCACCGGGGGACAGAGCCGCACAGATACGCAGTATTTT

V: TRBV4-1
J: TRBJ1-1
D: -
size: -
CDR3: CASSQVDTGSGGAFF
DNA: TGCGCCAGCAGCCAAGTGGATACAGGGTCGGGGGGGGCTTTCTTT

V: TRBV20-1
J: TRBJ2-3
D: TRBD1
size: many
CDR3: CSAQQGSISDTQYF
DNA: TGCAGTGCTCAACAGGGGTCCATTTCAGATACGCAGTATTTT

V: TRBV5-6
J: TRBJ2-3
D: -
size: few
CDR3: CASSLAGRGDTQYF
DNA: TGTGCCAGCAGCTTGGCGGGGCGTGGAGATACGCAGTATTTT

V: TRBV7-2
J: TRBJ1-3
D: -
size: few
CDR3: CASSLGGALRNTIYF
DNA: TGTGCCAGCAGCTTAGGAGGGGCCCTGAGAAACACCATATATTTT

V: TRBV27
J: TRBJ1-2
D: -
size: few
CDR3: CATTSGYGYTF
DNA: TGTGCCACTACGTCGGGCTATGGCTACACCTTC

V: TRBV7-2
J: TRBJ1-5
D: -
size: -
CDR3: CASSFSGGPNQPQHF
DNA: TGTGCCAGCAGCTTCTCTGGAGGGCCTAATCAGCCCCAGCATTTT

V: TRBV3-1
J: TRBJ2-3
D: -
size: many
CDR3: CASSQAEAVYTQYF
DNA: TGTGCCAGCAGCCAAGCGGAGGCCGTATATACGCAGTATTTT

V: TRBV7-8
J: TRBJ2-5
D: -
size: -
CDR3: CASRGFPQGETQYF
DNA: TGTGCCAGCCGAGGGTTCCCCCAAGGAGAGACCCAGTACTTC

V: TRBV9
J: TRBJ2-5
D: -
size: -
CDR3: CASSAKETQYF
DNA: TGTGCCAGCAGCGCCAAGGAGACCCAGTACTTC

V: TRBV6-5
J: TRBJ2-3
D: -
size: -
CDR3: CASSWLPTDTQYF
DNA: TGTGCCAGCAGTTGGCTGCCCACAGATACGCAGTATTTT

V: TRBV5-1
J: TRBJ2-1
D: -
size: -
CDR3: CASTPGEYNEQFF
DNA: TGCGCCAGCACACCCGGGGAGTACAATGAGCAGTTCTTC

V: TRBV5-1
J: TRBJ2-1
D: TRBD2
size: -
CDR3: CASSSGTSGGRQFF
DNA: TGCGCCAGCAGCTCCGGGACTAGCGGGGGACGGCAGTTCTTC

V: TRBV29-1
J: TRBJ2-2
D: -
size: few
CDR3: CSVVTAMNTGELFF
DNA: TGCAGCGTTGTCACGGCGATGAACACCGGGGAGCTGTTTTTT

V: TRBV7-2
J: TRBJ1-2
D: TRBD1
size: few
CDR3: CASSRDRGFYGYTF
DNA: TGTGCCAGCAGCCGGGACAGGGGGTTCTATGGCTACACCTTC

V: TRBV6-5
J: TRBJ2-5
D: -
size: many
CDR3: CASSYSPAESQETQYF
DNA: TGTGCCAGCAGTTACTCTCCGGCGGAATCTCAAGAGACCCAGTACTTC

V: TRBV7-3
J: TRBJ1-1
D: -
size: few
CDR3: CASSSQNTEAFF
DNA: TGTGCCAGCAGCTCACAGAACACTGAAGCTTTCTTT

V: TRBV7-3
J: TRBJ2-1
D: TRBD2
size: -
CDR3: CASSRRGGDSRWDEQFF
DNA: TGTGCCAGCAGCCGTCGTGGGGGGGACTCCAGATGGGATGAGCAGTTCTTC

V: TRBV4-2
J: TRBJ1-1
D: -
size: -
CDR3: CASSEPRSGPNTEAFF
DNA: TGTGCCAGCAGCGAACCCAGGTCGGGGCCGAACACTGAAGCTTTCTTT

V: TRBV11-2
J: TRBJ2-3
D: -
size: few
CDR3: CASSLVPLVQDTQYF
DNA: TGTGCCAGCAGCTTAGTGCCTCTAGTTCAAGATACGCAGTATTTT